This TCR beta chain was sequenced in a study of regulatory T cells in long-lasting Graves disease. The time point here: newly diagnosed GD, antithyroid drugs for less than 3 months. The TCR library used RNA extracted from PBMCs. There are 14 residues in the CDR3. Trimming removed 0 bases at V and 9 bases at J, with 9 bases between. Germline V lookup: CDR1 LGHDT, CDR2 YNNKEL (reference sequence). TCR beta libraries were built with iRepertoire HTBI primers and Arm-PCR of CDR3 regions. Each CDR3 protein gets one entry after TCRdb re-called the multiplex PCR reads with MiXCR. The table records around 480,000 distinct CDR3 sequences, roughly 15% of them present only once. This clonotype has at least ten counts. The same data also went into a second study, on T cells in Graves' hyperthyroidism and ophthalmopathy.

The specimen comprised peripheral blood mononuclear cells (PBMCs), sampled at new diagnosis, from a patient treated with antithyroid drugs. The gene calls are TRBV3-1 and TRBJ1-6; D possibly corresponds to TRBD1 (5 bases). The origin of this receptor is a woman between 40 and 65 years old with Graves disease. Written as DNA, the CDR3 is TGTGCCAGCAGCCAAGACAGCAGGGCTTCACCCCTCCACTTT. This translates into CASSQDSRASPLHF. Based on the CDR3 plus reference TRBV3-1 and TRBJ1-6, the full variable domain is DTAVSQTPKYLVTQMGNDKSIKCEQNLGHDTMYWYKQDSKKFLKIMFSYNNKELIINETVPNRFSPKSPDKAHLNLHINSLELGDSAVYFCASSQDSRASPLHFGNGTRLTVT.